The rows below give T cell receptor beta chains drawn from one sample of a study of shared clonotypes between healthy human individuals. Clones were read by immunoSEQ multiplex PCR, and TCRdb kept only the in-frame ones, dropping some. This sample yields over 95,000 clones, of which roughly half are seen a single time; about 14% belongs to the top ten. The material sequenced was PBMCs. The receptors here all came from a woman in her thirties or forties in good health. Some clones in this sample may be carry-over from other donors' samples. The CDR3 runs from the conserved cysteine through the conserved F or W. The order of the fields is J gene, V gene, CDR3 protein.

TRBJ2-7	TRBV20-1	CSARDYYEQYF
-	TRBV30	CAWRTGGSYEQYF
TRBJ2-3	TRBV11-1	CASSLAVTQYF
-	TRBV7-8	CASMTGTGTLPYEQYF
TRBJ2-7	TRBV30	CAWSVGGSDDEQYF
TRBJ1-2	TRBV29-1	CSVMTGENYGYTF
TRBJ1-2	TRBV9	CASSVGEPGGYGYTF
TRBJ1-2	TRBV19	CASTARGGDGGYTF
TRBJ2-6	TRBV30	CAWSVGLAGANVLTF
TRBJ2-7	TRBV6-6	CASSYPAGGYEQYF
TRBJ2-1	TRBV27	CASSLYPLSCNEQFF
TRBJ1-1	TRBV4-1	CASSQVLAGGMKNTEAFF
TRBJ2-6	TRBV6-9	CASSYEGAGANVLTF
TRBJ2-1	TRBV28	CASSGTGAYNEQFF
-	TRBV9	CASSVGGAGNEQYF
TRBJ1-2	TRBV29-1	CSVERPGSYGYTF
TRBJ2-1	TRBV2	CASTTRACNEQFF
TRBJ2-5	TRBV2	CASSELFGSGYQETQYF
TRBJ2-7	TRBV5-1	CASRGEYEQYF
TRBJ2-2	TRBV4-2	CASSPGGTGELFF
TRBJ2-3	TRBV5-1	CASTTGTDTQYF
TRBJ2-7	TRBV7-7	CASSLAVRTGGLGSYEQYF
TRBJ1-1	TRBV6-6	CASSDVVAGGTEAFF
TRBJ1-1	TRBV5-6	CASSPRGAWTEAFF
TRBJ1-3	TRBV6-5	CASSFAGDSGNTIYF
TRBJ1-1	TRBV29-1	CSASQGWGMNTEAFF
TRBJ2-1	TRBV30	CAWSAGTSGRITYNEQFF
TRBJ2-7	TRBV29-1	CSVGIAGAYEQYF
TRBJ2-3	TRBV28	CASRLTGGGPDTQYF
TRBJ2-3	TRBV5-1	CASSLIRNTDTQYF
TRBJ2-1	TRBV7-8	CASSLIPGLSSYNEQFF
TRBJ2-7	TRBV7-7	CASSSGQGSYEQYF
TRBJ1-2	TRBV11-3	CASSQDEGTYGYTF
TRBJ2-7	TRBV5-1	CASSQGQGLSYEQYF
TRBJ1-5	TRBV30	CAWSTGQLDNRPQHF
TRBJ2-7	TRBV5-1	CASSPRSDRVYEQYF
TRBJ2-7	TRBV21-1	CASSEGTGKPYEQYF
TRBJ2-3	TRBV30	CAWRSFTDTQYF
TRBJ2-1	TRBV30	CAWSVGLAGYNEQFF
TRBJ1-3	TRBV5-1	CASSSLGQALSGNTIYF
-	TRBV7-2	CASSFLSNSYEQYF
TRBJ2-7	TRBV2	CASSDQGTYYEQYF
TRBJ1-1	TRBV9	CASSASPGREGEAFF
TRBJ2-6	TRBV10-3	CAISGSVNSGANVLTF
TRBJ1-2	TRBV18	CASSPRTDNYGYTF